A single sample gave rise to the 20 T cell receptor beta chains below, sequenced in a study of vaccination and CD4 T cells after COVID-19. Sequencing of the DNA from cultured CD4+ T cells was carried out with the Oncomine TCR Beta short-read assay. TCRdb re-called the PCR reads through MiXCR, storing one row per CDR3 protein. The table shows fewer than 20,000 distinct CDR3 sequences, with around 44% occurring only once. No antigen has been assigned to these receptors. Treatment specified: approximately 9-day PBMC culture with coronavirus spike peptide pools or control peptides (ViraFEST assay). Sequenced sample: CD4+ T cells from blood, cultured in vitro. These receptors originate from a human donor who had recovered from COVID-19.

J is TRBJ1-2 and V is TRBV2; 9 nucleotides match TRBD1. The CDR3 sequence is 13 residues long. Germline values: CDR1 SNHLY, CDR2 FYNNEI. Unmatched junction bases numbered 7, after V lost 8 bases and J lost 6 bases. The chain's CDR3 is CASARTGVHGYTF. In nucleotides, the CDR3 is TGTGCCAGCGCCCGGACAGGGGTGCATGGCTACACCTTC.

This clonotype has only a few counts. The chain joins TRBV20-1 to TRBJ2-5; a possible D gene is TRBD1 (5 bases). CDR1 and CDR2 from the germline V gene are DFQATT and SNEGSKA (reference sequence). Trimming took 3 bases from V and 9 from J, leaving 20 bases between them. The CDR3 consists of 14 residues. CDR3 in amino acids: CSASRSRAIGAQYF. In DNA form, the CDR3 reads TGCAGTGCTAGCCGTAGCCGTGCGATAGGGGCCCAGTACTTC.

The chain uses TRBV12-3 or TRBV12-4 and TRBJ2-1; D may correspond to TRBD1 or TRBD2 (5 bases each). This CDR3 spans 17 amino acids. V was clipped by 4 bases and J by 1 base, with 17 bases between them. The DNA for the CDR3 is TGTGCCAGCAGTTACGGTGATTGGGGACGTTCCTACAATGAGCAGTTCTTC. This translates into CASSYGDWGRSYNEQFF.

The chain recombines TRBV7-2 with TRBJ2-7, with D hard to call. The CDR3 consists of 13 residues. Germline V gene lookup returns CDR1 SGHTA and CDR2 FQGNSA. V lost 3 bases and J lost 1, with 7 bases in between. This CDR3 is CASSFTTSYEQYF. CDR3 bases: TGTGCCAGCAGCTTTACCACTTCCTACGAGCAGTACTTC. Full variable domain (rest looked up from reference TRBV7-2 and TRBJ2-7): GAGVSQSPSNKVTEKGKDVELRCDPISGHTALYWYRQSLGQGLEFLIYFQGNSAPDKSGLPSDRFSAERTGGSVSTLTIQRTQQEDSAVYLCASSFTTSYEQYFGPGTRLTVT.

This clonotype was counted a few times. The V call is TRBV7-2, the J call TRBJ2-1; no clear D. This CDR3 is 12 amino acids long. Trimming stripped 3 bases from V and 8 bases from J, with 8 bases between. Germline V gene lookup returns CDR1 SGHTA and CDR2 FQGNSA. CDR3 sequence: CASSLLVYEQFF. DNA for the CDR3: TGTGCCAGCAGCTTGCTGGTCTATGAGCAGTTCTTC.

Notes on this clonotype: At one end, the junction sequence differs from germline, possibly due to a read error. The chain combines TRBV7-3 with TRBJ2-7, with 7 bases fitting TRBD2. Germline CDR1 is SGHTA and CDR2 is FQGTGA. The CDR3 spans 11 residues. CDR3 coding DNA: TGTGCCAGCACCGAAAATCGGGACTATTCTTTC. This translates into CASTENRDYSF.

V and J are TRBV18 and TRBJ2-7; perhaps TRBD1 as D (5 bases). This CDR3 region has 14 residues. Trimming cost V 3 bases and J 3 bases, with 12 bases left between them. CDR1 KGHSH and CDR2 LQKENI come from the germline V gene. Written as DNA, the CDR3 is TGTGCCAGCTCACCTAGGGGTAGGGACTACGAGCAGTACTTC. Amino acids: CASSPRGRDYEQYF. Full variable domain (remainder filled in from reference TRBV18 and TRBJ2-7): NAGVMQNPRHLVRRRGQEARLRCSPMKGHSHVYWYRQLPEEGLKFMVYLQKENIIDESGMPKERFSAEFPKEGPSILRIQQVVRGDSAAYFCASSPRGRDYEQYFGPGTRLTVT.

The chain employs TRBV10-3 and TRBJ2-1; 11 bases align to TRBD2. Germline CDR1 is ENHRY and CDR2 is SYGVKD. The CDR3 has 18 amino acids. Trimming took 4 bases from V and 4 from J; bases not matched to a gene: 12. As DNA, the CDR3 is TGTGCCATCAGTGGTGGACCGTTCGGGACTAGCGGTTACAATGAGCAGTTCTTC. Its protein is CAISGGPFGTSGYNEQFF.

The gene calls are TRBV6-1 and TRBJ2-3, with D hard to call. Germline CDR1 is MNHNS and CDR2 is SASEGT. This CDR3 spans 13 amino acids. Trimming left V 8 bases short and J 3 bases short, with 12 bases between. CDR3 DNA: TGTGCCAGCTTTCTCACCCAAACAGATACGCAGTATTTT. The encoded protein is CASFLTQTDTQYF.

The V call is TRBV4-1, the J call TRBJ2-5, with D perhaps TRBD1 or TRBD2 (6 bases each). V lost 2 bases and J lost 5, with 9 bases in between. There are 13 residues in the CDR3. Per germline, CDR1 MGHRA and CDR2 YSYEKL. As DNA, the CDR3 is TGCGCCAGCAGCCAATGGAGGGGGGAGACCCAGTACTTC. It yields the protein CASSQWRGETQYF.

This clonotype was observed a single time. The rearrangement links TRBV25-1 to TRBJ2-1; a possible D gene is TRBD2 (5 bases). V was pared by 3 bases and J by 10 bases, with 16 bases between. Germline V gene sequence: CDR1 MGHDK, CDR2 SYGVNS. This CDR3 has 14 amino acids. Here the CDR3 DNA reads TGTGCCAGCAGTGAGTCTGGAGGTGGTCGCGAGCAGTTCTTC. As protein: CASSESGGGREQFF.

This clonotype was counted between two and nine times. This rearrangement joins TRBV27 to TRBJ2-7; the match to TRBD1 covers 11 bases. Germline trimming cut 5 bases from V and 2 bases from J; bases unmatched to any gene: 8. There are 16 residues in the CDR3. Germline assignment: CDR1 MNHEY and CDR2 SMNVEV (reference sequence). CDR3 sequence (DNA): TGTGCCAGCAGTCTCCGGGACAGGGGGGGAACCTACGAGCAGTACTTC. The encoded protein is CASSLRDRGGTYEQYF.

The chain combines TRBV5-1 with TRBJ2-1, with TRBD2 matching 8 bases. Germline V gene data show CDR1 as SGHRS and CDR2 as YFSETQ. The CDR3 extends over 16 amino acids. The V and J ends lost 4 bases and 7 bases, in that order; junction bases with no gene match: 13. CDR3 sequence: CASSPGGTGLSNEQFF. CDR3 bases: TGCGCCAGCAGCCCGGGGGGGACGGGACTTTCAAATGAGCAGTTCTTC.

The chain carries TRBV19 and TRBJ2-7, with 10 positions matching TRBD2. Germline V gene data show CDR1 as LNHDA and CDR2 as SQIVND (reference sequence). This CDR3 spans 14 amino acids. Trimming at V came to 5 bases and at J to 2 bases, leaving 3 bases not matched to a gene. The CDR3 region is CASSALAGAYEQYF. The CDR3 region has the DNA TGTGCCAGTAGTGCGCTAGCGGGGGCCTACGAGCAGTACTTC.

CDR3 protein: CASSSRSGTGKETQYF. The DNA for the CDR3 is TGCGCCAGCAGCTCCCGGTCTGGGACAGGGAAAGAGACCCAGTACTTC. The chain joins TRBV5-1 to TRBJ2-5; TRBD1 agrees at 9 bases. Trimming removed 3 bases from V and 3 bases from J; junction bases left unmatched: 9. This CDR3 region has 16 residues. Germline V gene lookup returns CDR1 SGHRS and CDR2 YFSETQ.

CDR3 sequence: CSARDRRVGVGFSEQYF. The CDR3 nucleotides are TGCAGTGCTAGAGATCGGAGAGTGGGAGTGGGTTTTAGCGAGCAGTACTTC. V gene TRBV20-1 combines with J gene TRBJ2-7, with D possibly matching TRBD2 (5 bases). V lost 0 bases and J 6 bases, leaving 24 bases between the germline ends. The V gene's germline CDR1 is DFQATT and CDR2 SNEGSKA (reference sequence). This CDR3 comprises 17 residues.

The V gene is TRBV27, the J gene TRBJ1-1; D perhaps matches TRBD1 (6 bases). Between the trimmed V and J ends, which lost 4 bases and 3 bases, there was a span of 21 bases. Germline lookup yields CDR1 MNHEY and CDR2 SMNVEV (reference sequence). CDR3 length: 17 residues. As DNA, the CDR3 is TGTGCCAGCAGTTCCAAAAGTGAAGGGGGAGGTGACACTGAAGCTTTCTTT. Residues: CASSSKSEGGGDTEAFF.

This clonotype was found a few times. CDR3 DNA sequence: TGCAGCCTCCTGACAGGGAGAATCGACGGAAACACCATATATTTT. The encoded protein is CSLLTGRIDGNTIYF. This chain joins TRBV29-1 and TRBJ1-3; 7 nucleotides match TRBD1. Germline loops: CDR1 SQVTM, CDR2 ANQGSEA. This CDR3 region has 15 residues. The J segment lost 4 bases and the V segment lost 8 bases, leaving 14 bases of the junction unmatched.

The chain links TRBV5-4 to TRBJ2-3; 8 positions agree with TRBD2. Germline loops: CDR1 SGHNT, CDR2 YYREEE (reference sequence). This CDR3 comprises 14 residues. Germline trimming cut 4 bases from V and 8 bases from J; bases unmatched to any gene: 9. The CDR3 loop reads CASSNKRELGTQYF. In DNA form, the CDR3 reads TGTGCCAGCAGCAACAAGCGGGAGCTGGGTACGCAGTATTTT.

This chain joins TRBV30 and TRBJ1-2, with 7 bases identical to TRBD1. V shed 5 bases and J 3 bases; nucleotides not matched to a gene: 0. This CDR3 has 11 amino acids. Per germline, CDR1 GTSNPN and CDR2 SVGIG (reference sequence). In nucleotides, the CDR3 is TGTGCCTGGGACAGGGACTATGGCTACACCTTC. Translated, it gives CAWDRDYGYTF. Variable domain in full (rest from reference TRBV30 and TRBJ1-2): SQTIHQWPATLVQPVGSPLSLECTVEGTSNPNLYWYRQAAGRGLQLLFYSVGIGQISSEVPQNLSASRPQDRQFILSSKKLLLSDSGFYLCAWDRDYGYTFGSGTRLTVV.